Shown below are 25 T cell receptor beta chains from a single sample sequenced in a study of CD8 T cells in Susac syndrome. It was with random hexamers that about 0.45 to 1 ug RNA was reverse transcribed. TCRdb used MiXCR to reprocess the immunoSEQ multiplex PCR reads, holding one entry per CDR3 protein. This table holds roughly 120,000 distinct CDR3 sequences, approximately 95% found once. Source material: CD8+ T cells from PBMCs. The origin of the receptors is a human donor with multiple sclerosis.

The chain links TRBV12-3 or TRBV12-4 to TRBJ1-1; possible D gene TRBD1, 5 bases. V dropped 1 base and J dropped 1 base, with 16 bases sitting between them. This CDR3 comprises 17 residues. CDR3 residues: CASSLGDLWGANTEAFF. CDR3 in DNA: TGTGCCAGCAGTTTAGGGGACCTTTGGGGAGCGAACACTGAAGCTTTCTTT.

V and J are TRBV20-1 and TRBJ2-1, with TRBD1 as a possible D gene (5 bases). The CDR3 has 11 residues. V lost 3 bases, J lost 6 bases, and 6 bases lay in between. Germline CDR1 is DFQATT and CDR2 is SNEGSKA (reference sequence). CDR3 in DNA: TGCAGTGCTAGTGGGGCCAATGAGCAGTTCTTC. Its protein product is CSASGANEQFF.

As concerns this clonotype: A junction end diverges from the germline sequence, so it may reflect a read error. V and J are TRBV5-1 and TRBJ1-4; D possibly corresponds to TRBD1 (5 bases). Germline loops: CDR1 SGHRS, CDR2 YFSETQ. The CDR3 loop spans 12 amino acids. The CDR3 spells CASSLEGLPPEF. The CDR3 nucleotides read TGCGCCAGCAGCTTGGAGGGACTCCCCCCTGAGTTT.

The chain uses TRBV21-1 and TRBJ2-5; TRBD2, the table's D call, lacks a check against the DNA. TRBV21-1 is assigned pseudogene status. The CDR3 has 16 residues. The DNA for the CDR3 is TGTGCCAGCAGCAAAGACGGTAGCGGGACCCAAGAGACCCAGTACTTC. It codes for CASSKDGSGTQETQYF.

This chain uses TRBV27 with TRBJ2-7; 9 bases agree with TRBD1. After removal of 9 bases from V and 1 base from J, the junction contained 7 bases not matched to a gene. CDR3 length equals 14 residues. From germline, CDR1 is MNHEY and CDR2 SMNVEV (reference sequence). The CDR3 nucleotides read TGTGCCAGGAGACGGACAGGGGATTCCTACGAGCAGTACGTC. It specifies CARRRTGDSYEQYV.

V is TRBV5-4 and J is TRBJ2-2, with D possibly called TRBD1 or TRBD2 (6 bases each). The CDR3 sequence is 13 residues long. CDR1 and CDR2 from the germline V gene are SGHNT and YYREEE (reference sequence). Trimming cost V 4 bases and J 7 bases, with 11 bases left between them. In DNA form, the CDR3 reads TGTGCCAGCAGCCCGAGGGGGGTCGGGGAGCTGTTTTTT. Its protein product is CASSPRGVGELFF.

This chain joins TRBV7-3 and TRBJ2-1; D is unresolved. Per the germline V gene, CDR1 is SGHTA and CDR2 is FQGTGA. Trimming left V 6 bases short and J 0 bases short, with 12 bases between. The CDR3 loop spans 15 amino acids. CDR3 amino acids: CASSSAQTSYNEQFF. The CDR3 coding sequence is TGTGCCAGCAGTTCCGCCCAGACCTCCTACAATGAGCAGTTCTTC. Full variable domain (missing parts from reference TRBV7-3 and TRBJ2-1): GAGVSQTPSNKVTEKGKYVELRCDPISGHTALYWYRQSLGQGPEFLIYFQGTGAADDSGLPNDRFFAVRPEGSVSTLKIQRTERGDSAVYLCASSSAQTSYNEQFFGPGTRLTVL.

The CDR3 sequence: CSIRQGGLGSPLHF. CDR3 coding DNA: TGCAGCATCCGCCAAGGGGGGTTGGGATCACCCCTCCACTTT. V usage is TRBV29-1 and J usage is TRBJ1-6; TRBD1 might be the D (6 bases). CDR3 length: 14 residues. Trimming removed 8 bases at V and 10 bases at J, with 21 bases between. Germline CDR1 is SQVTM and CDR2 is ANQGSEA.

V usage is TRBV24-1 and J usage is TRBJ2-1; maybe TRBD2 (6 bases). CDR3 length: 16 amino acids. Germline CDR1 reads KGHDR; CDR2 reads SFDVKD. Deletions cut 5 bases from V and 5 bases from J, with 18 bases between. The CDR3 DNA sequence: TGTGCCACCAGTGCCCGGGGAGTTAGCGGCAACAATGAGCAGTTCTTC. Protein sequence: CATSARGVSGNNEQFF.

The chain combines TRBV2 with TRBJ2-5; TRBD2 is a possible D gene (5 bases). This CDR3 comprises 12 residues. CDR1 and CDR2 from the germline V gene are SNHLY and FYNNEI. V was shortened by 8 bases and J by 6 bases, with 13 bases between the two germline ends. The CDR3 nucleotides are TGTGCCAGCCGCGAGGGCGTACAGACCCAGTACTTC. It translates to CASREGVQTQYF.

The V gene is TRBV20-1, the J gene TRBJ2-1, with 15 bases identical to TRBD2. The CDR3 has 19 residues. The germline V gene has CDR1 DFQATT and CDR2 SNEGSKA (reference sequence). The V segment lost 5 bases and the J segment 6 bases; nucleotides outside the gene matches: 17. CDR3 in DNA: TGCAGTGCTGAGAGCTACGGGACTAGCGGGAGGAGGTTCCGCAATGAGCAGTTCTTC. It specifies CSAESYGTSGRRFRNEQFF.

This clonotype was seen only once. The chain uses TRBV20-1 and TRBJ2-7; TRBD2 matches 11 bases. Unmatched junction bases numbered 4, after V lost 0 bases and J lost 3 bases. From germline, CDR1 is DFQATT and CDR2 SNEGSKA (reference sequence). The CDR3 totals 15 residues. For the CDR3, the DNA is TGCAGTGCTAGAGATATACTAGCGGGGGTCTACGAGCAGTACTTC. This gives the protein CSARDILAGVYEQYF.

This clonotype was picked up a small number of times. The chain links TRBV7-8 to TRBJ1-6; TRBD1 aligns across 11 bases. CDR1 and CDR2 (germline): SGHVS, FQNEAQ. The V segment lost 6 bases and the J segment 10 bases; nucleotides outside the gene matches: 8. This CDR3 has 15 residues. The CDR3 DNA is TGTGCCAGCAGTCCGGGACAGGGGGTGAGGTCACCCCTCCACTTT. Translating gives CASSPGQGVRSPLHF.

This chain joins TRBV5-1 and TRBJ2-4; tentatively, D is TRBD2 (6 bases). The CDR3 runs to 18 residues. Germline-derived CDR1 and CDR2 are SGHRS and YFSETQ. The V gene lost 4 bases and the J gene lost 4 bases, with 24 bases spanning the gap. The CDR3 reads CASSPAPLTRAGKNIQYF. The CDR3 nucleotides read TGCGCCAGCAGCCCAGCTCCCCTCACTAGGGCGGGGAAAAACATTCAGTACTTC. Variable domain in full (rest from reference TRBV5-1 and TRBJ2-4): KAGVTQTPRYLIKTRGQQVTLSCSPISGHRSVSWYQQTPGQGLQFLFEYFSETQRNKGNFPGRFSGRQFSNSRSEMNVSTLELGDSALYLCASSPAPLTRAGKNIQYFGAGTRLSVL.

The J gene is TRBJ2-5, the V gene TRBV9, with a possible D match to TRBD2 (6 bases). The CDR3 is 13 amino acids. V lost 4 bases and J lost 5, with 12 bases in between. Germline assignment: CDR1 SGDLS and CDR2 YYNGEE. CDR3 sequence reads: CASSTNREETQYF. The CDR3 nucleotides read TGTGCCAGCAGCACCAACCGGGAGGAGACCCAGTACTTC.

This chain uses TRBV20-1 with TRBJ2-1; D unresolved. V was shortened by 3 bases and J by 3 bases, with 15 bases between the two germline ends. This CDR3 is 15 amino acids long. Germline CDR1 and CDR2: DFQATT and SNEGSKA (reference sequence). CDR3 residues: CSARQAATYYNEQFF. The CDR3 nucleotides read TGCAGTGCTAGGCAGGCGGCGACCTACTACAATGAGCAGTTCTTC.

The rearrangement links TRBV28 to TRBJ1-1; 8 bases fit TRBD1. There are 14 residues in the CDR3. CDR1 MDHEN and CDR2 SYDVKM come from the germline V gene. V lost 5 bases and J lost 4; bases outside the gene matches: 6. The CDR3: CASSITGGSTEAFF. The CDR3 DNA sequence: TGTGCCAGCAGTATCACAGGGGGTAGCACTGAAGCTTTCTTT.

The chain carries TRBV9 and TRBJ2-5; TRBD2 aligns across 9 bases. Losses at the gene ends were 3 bases for V and 5 bases for J; bases not matched to a gene: 11. This CDR3 has 16 amino acids. Germline values: CDR1 SGDLS, CDR2 YYNGEE. CDR3 in amino acids: CASSESLGLAWETQYF. The CDR3 bases are TGTGCCAGCAGCGAGAGCCTGGGACTAGCTTGGGAGACCCAGTACTTC.

The J gene is TRBJ2-2, the V gene TRBV7-9; TRBD2 agrees at 11 bases. CDR1 and CDR2 (germline): SEHNR, FQNEAQ (reference sequence). V was pared by 6 bases and J by 6 bases, with 9 bases of the junction left unmatched. This CDR3 region has 16 residues. The chain's CDR3 is CASRTLAGGLAGELFF. The DNA of the CDR3 is TGTGCCAGCAGGACTCTAGCGGGAGGTTTAGCCGGGGAGCTGTTTTTT.

This rearrangement joins TRBV7-9 to TRBJ1-1, with 7 bases lining up with TRBD1. Germline V gives CDR1 SEHNR, CDR2 FQNEAQ (reference sequence). The J segment lost 3 bases and the V segment lost 3 bases, leaving 1 base of the junction unmatched. The CDR3 contains 13 residues. The CDR3 protein is CASSFDRDTEAFF. The CDR3 bases are TGTGCCAGCAGCTTCGACAGGGACACTGAAGCTTTCTTT.

This chain uses TRBV2 with TRBJ1-1; the D is unclear. CDR1 and CDR2 from the germline V gene are SNHLY and FYNNEI. The CDR3 totals 13 residues. Trimming removed 0 bases from V and 6 bases from J, with 8 bases in between. The CDR3 region is CASSEAWLAEAFF. The DNA of the CDR3 is TGTGCCAGCAGTGAAGCGTGGTTAGCTGAAGCTTTCTTT.

In this sample, this clonotype turned up once. The chain links TRBV5-4 to TRBJ2-7, with 12 bases that match TRBD2. Germline CDR1 and CDR2: SGHNT and YYREEE (reference sequence). The CDR3 covers 16 residues. V lost 3 bases, J lost 3 bases, and 7 bases stayed unmatched. The CDR3 nucleotides are TGTGCCAGCAGCTCCCGACTAGCGGGGGCCTTCTACGAGCAGTACTTC. Residues: CASSSRLAGAFYEQYF.

The chain is built from TRBV20-1 and TRBJ2-1, with 8 bases matching TRBD2. Trimming took 1 base from V and 4 from J; bases not matched to a gene: 9. This CDR3 is built from 16 residues. The germline gives CDR1 DFQATT, CDR2 SNEGSKA (reference sequence). In DNA, the CDR3 is TGCAGTGCTAGAGGTACTGCAGCGGGGGAGTACAATGAGCAGTTCTTC. Translated, it gives CSARGTAAGEYNEQFF.

The V and J genes are TRBV20-1 and TRBJ2-3; D may be TRBD1 or TRBD2 (5 bases each). Germline CDR1 is DFQATT and CDR2 is SNEGSKA (reference sequence). Trimming removed 3 bases from V and 4 bases from J, with 17 bases in between. The CDR3 is made up of 15 amino acids. Written as DNA, the CDR3 is TGCAGTGCTAGGGTGGGGGTTCCCCGTCCAGATACGCAGTATTTT. Encoded protein: CSARVGVPRPDTQYF.

The J gene is TRBJ2-2, the V gene TRBV7-6; D tentatively reads TRBD1 or TRBD2 (5 bases each). There are 16 residues in the CDR3. Germline V gene data show CDR1 as SGHVS and CDR2 as FNYEAQ. V dropped 2 bases and J dropped 1 base, with 11 bases sitting between them. CDR3 sequence: CASSLPGTVNTGELFF. In DNA, the CDR3 is TGTGCCAGCAGCTTACCCGGGACCGTGAACACCGGGGAGCTGTTTTTT.